This T cell receptor beta chain was observed in a study of PD-1 blockade in classical Hodgkin lymphoma. The study, taken as a whole, reports: Why repertoires differed is undefined; disease activity or prior therapy possibly contributed. Those starting nivolumab under 1 year post-ASCT were excluded. With CD4+ cells, TCR diversity rose significantly by C4D1, but not with CD8+ cells. Reports described newly diagnosed patients as having lower baseline TCR diversity than healthy donors.

Profiling relied on immunoSEQ multiplex PCR, and the TCRdb table lists in-frame clones only, not all of them. The sample gives some 64,000 clones, 85% to 90% of which show up once; approximately 16% is in the top ten. This CDR3 spans 12 amino acids. Germline V gene lookup returns CDR1 MNHNS and CDR2 SASEGT. The V gene lost 7 bases and the J gene lost 5 bases, with 9 bases spanning the gap. Details on this clone: Antigen unknown.

Each of the patients experienced relapse following autologous stem cell transplantation, and their brentuximab vedotin exposure differed. The sample was peripheral blood mononuclear cells (PBMCs), taken at baseline. The clonotype originates from a human donor with classical Hodgkin lymphoma. V gene TRBV6-1 combines with J gene TRBJ2-1; no reliable D call. The DNA of the CDR3 is TGTGCCAGCAAAGCACCCAACAATGAGCAGTTCTTC. Its translation is CASKAPNNEQFF.